This TCR beta chain is drawn from a study of T cell repertoires in cytomegalovirus infection (dated 2019 in TCRdb). Background for the entire study: Recently identified HLA-C-restricted CMV epitopes, whose presentation resists viral immunomodulation, were targeted by peptide stimulations together with well-studied HLA-B-restricted epitopes. The HLA type of each donor mattered for the analysis, because public TCR beta signatures pointed to carriage of CMV infection along with the matching HLA type. Study-wide conclusions, independent of this receptor: The ex vivo response was dominated by HLA-C-restricted CMV-specific TCR beta clonotypes, which also provided the single most frequent clonotype in two of eight donors. Carriers of CMV infection plus the relevant HLA type were discriminated by the cumulative frequency of public TCR beta family members in the study cohort and in an independent roughly 370-donor cohort.

Reading the label with the study, this specimen's treatment or condition is: in vitro stimulation with specific CMV peptide epitopes to enrich CMV-specific T cells. A remark on this clonotype: The clone's antigen remains unknown. It has no much larger one-base neighbor in the sample; base qualities were not kept.

Sequencing was performed on an Illumina HiSeq 1500. The public reads were reprocessed in TCRdb via fastp at Q25 and MiXCR, keeping in-frame beta chains. All rows with the same CDR3 protein become a single entry with the most common DNA and genes. The sample yields approximately 990,000 distinct CDR3 sequences; 25% to 40% were counted once. Around an eighth of the sample is held by the ten biggest clonotypes. According to the germline V gene, CDR1 reads SGHAT and CDR2 reads FQNNGV. The junction shows trimming of 4 bases on V and 4 bases on J, and the gene matches do not reach 4 bases of it. The CDR3 contains 14 residues, cysteine and phenylalanine counted. This entry keeps only the CDR3 DNA: 42 bases, framed from base 1.

This TCR was recovered from a human donor in good health (CMV status not recorded). Some clones in this sample may be carry-over from other donors' samples. The chain employs TRBV11-2 and TRBJ2-1; TRBD1 matches 7 bases in the middle. Sequences were derived from cultured CD8+ T cells from PBMCs, sampled from culture after CMV antigen stimulation. The CDR3 region reads CASSSPGQYNEQFF. The bases read TGTGCCAGCAGCTCCCCGGGACAGTACAATGAGCAGTTCTTC.